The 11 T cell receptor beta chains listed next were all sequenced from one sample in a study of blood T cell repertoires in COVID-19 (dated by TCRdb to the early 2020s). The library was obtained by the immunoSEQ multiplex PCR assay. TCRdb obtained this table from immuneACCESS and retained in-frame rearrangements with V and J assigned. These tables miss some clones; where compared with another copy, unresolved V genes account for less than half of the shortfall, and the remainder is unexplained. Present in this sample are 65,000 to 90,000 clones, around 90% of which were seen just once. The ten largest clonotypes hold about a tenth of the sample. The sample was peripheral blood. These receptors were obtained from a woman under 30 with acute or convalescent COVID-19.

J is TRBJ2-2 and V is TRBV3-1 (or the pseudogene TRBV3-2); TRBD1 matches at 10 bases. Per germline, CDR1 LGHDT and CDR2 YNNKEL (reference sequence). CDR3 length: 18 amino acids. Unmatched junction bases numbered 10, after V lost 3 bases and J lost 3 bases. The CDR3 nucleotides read TGTGCCAGCAGCCAGCCCTACCCGGGACAGGGGTACACCGGGGAGCTGTTTTTT. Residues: CASSQPYPGQGYTGELFF.

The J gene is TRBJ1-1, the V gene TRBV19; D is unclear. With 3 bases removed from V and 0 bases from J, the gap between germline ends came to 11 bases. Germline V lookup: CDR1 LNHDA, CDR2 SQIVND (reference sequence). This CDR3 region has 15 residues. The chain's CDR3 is CASSMGRGMNTEAFF. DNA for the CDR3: TGTGCCAGTAGTATGGGCCGGGGTATGAACACTGAAGCTTTCTTT.

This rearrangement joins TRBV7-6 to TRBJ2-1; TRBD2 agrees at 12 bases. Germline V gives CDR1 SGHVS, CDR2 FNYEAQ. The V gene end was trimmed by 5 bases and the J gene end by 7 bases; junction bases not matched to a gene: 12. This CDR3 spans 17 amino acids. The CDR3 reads CASSRTSGNGRGNEQFF. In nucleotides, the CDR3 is TGTGCCAGCAGCCGGACTAGCGGGAACGGCCGCGGTAATGAGCAGTTCTTC. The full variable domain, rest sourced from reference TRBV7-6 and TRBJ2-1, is GAGVSQSPRYKVTKRGQDVALRCDPISGHVSLYWYRQALGQGPEFLTYFNYEAQQDKSGLPNDRFSAERPEGSISTLTIQRTEQRDSAMYRCASSRTSGNGRGNEQFFGPGTRLTVL.

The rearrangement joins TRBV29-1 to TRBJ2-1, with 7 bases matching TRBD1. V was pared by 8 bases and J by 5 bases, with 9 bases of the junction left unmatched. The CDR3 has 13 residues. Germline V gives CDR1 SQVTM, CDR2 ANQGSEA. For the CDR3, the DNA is TGCAGCACAATGACAGGGTTAGACAATGAGCAGTTCTTC. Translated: CSTMTGLDNEQFF.

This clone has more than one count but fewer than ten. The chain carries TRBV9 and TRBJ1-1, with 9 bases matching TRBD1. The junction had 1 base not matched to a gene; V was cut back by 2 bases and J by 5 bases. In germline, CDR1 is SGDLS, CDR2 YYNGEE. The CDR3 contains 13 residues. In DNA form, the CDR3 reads TGTGCCAGCAGCGTGGACAGGGGAACTGAAGCTTTCTTT. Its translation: CASSVDRGTEAFF. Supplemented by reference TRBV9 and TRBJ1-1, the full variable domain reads DSGVTQTPKHLITATGQRVTLRCSPRSGDLSVYWYQQSLDQGLQFLIQYYNGEERAKGNILERFSAQQFPDLHSELNLSSLELGDSALYFCASSVDRGTEAFFGQGTRLTVV.

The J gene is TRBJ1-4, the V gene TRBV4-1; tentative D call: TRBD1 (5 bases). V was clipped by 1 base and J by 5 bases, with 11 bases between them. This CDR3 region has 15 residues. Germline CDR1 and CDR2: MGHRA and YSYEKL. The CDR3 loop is CASSQVSGGNEKLFF. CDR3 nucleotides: TGCGCCAGCAGCCAAGTATCGGGGGGGAATGAAAAACTGTTTTTT.

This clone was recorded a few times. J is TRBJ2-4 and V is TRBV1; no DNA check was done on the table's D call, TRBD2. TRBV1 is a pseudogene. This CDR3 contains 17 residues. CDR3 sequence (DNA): TGCACCAGCAGCCAAGAGGAGGGAAAGATAGCCAAAAACATTCAGTACTTC. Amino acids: CTSSQEEGKIAKNIQYF.

CDR3 sequence reads: CASSEGLAGAEQFF. CDR3 in DNA: TGCGCCAGCAGTGAAGGGCTAGCGGGGGCCGAGCAGTTCTTC. The chain is built from TRBV10-1 and TRBJ2-1; 10 positions agree with TRBD2. CDR1 WNHNN and CDR2 SYGVQD come from the germline V gene (reference sequence). V lost 3 bases, J lost 10 bases, and 6 bases stayed unmatched. The CDR3 covers 14 residues.

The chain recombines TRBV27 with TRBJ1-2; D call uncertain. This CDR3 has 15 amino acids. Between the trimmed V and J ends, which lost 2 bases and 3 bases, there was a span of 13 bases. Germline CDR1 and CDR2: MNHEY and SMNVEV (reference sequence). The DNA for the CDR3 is TGTGCCAGCAGTTTAACCCAGACTGGTTACTATGGCTACACCTTC. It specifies CASSLTQTGYYGYTF.

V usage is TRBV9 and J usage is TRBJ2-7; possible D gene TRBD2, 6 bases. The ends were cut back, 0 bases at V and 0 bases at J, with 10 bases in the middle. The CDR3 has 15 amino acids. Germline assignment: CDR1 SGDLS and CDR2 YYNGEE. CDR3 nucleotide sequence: TGTGCCAGCAGCGTAGATGGGGGGAGCTCCTACGAGCAGTACTTC. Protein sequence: CASSVDGGSSYEQYF.

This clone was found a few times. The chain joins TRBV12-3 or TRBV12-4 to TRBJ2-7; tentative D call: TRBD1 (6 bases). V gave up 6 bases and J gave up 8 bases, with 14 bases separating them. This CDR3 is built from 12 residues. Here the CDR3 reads CASSGTLSKQYF. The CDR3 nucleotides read TGTGCCAGCAGCGGGACATTAAGTAAGCAGTACTTC.